This TCR beta chain was found in a study of memory CD4+ T cells and cytomegalovirus serostatus. The sort gate was single viable CD3+CD4+CD8-CD45RO+ cells for memory CD4+ T cells. This clone appeared a few times. Other DNA sequences in this specimen translate into the identical CDR3. Assay: immunoSEQ multiplex PCR; the TCRdb copy retains only in-frame clones and omits some. The repertoire consists of about 39,000 clones, with 78% occurring once and the leading ten covering 0.78%. Germline lookup yields CDR1 SGHRS and CDR2 YFSETQ. The V end was cut by 0 bases, the J end by 0 bases, with 7 bases between. The CDR3 is 15 residues long.

This sequence originates from an adult in good health and CMV-seronegative. The sequenced material came from memory CD4+ T cells from blood. The rearrangement joins TRBV5-1 to TRBJ1-3; D gene ambiguous. In DNA, the CDR3 is TGCGCCAGCAGCTTGGATGGGGTCTCTGGAAACACCATATATTTT. The encoded protein is CASSLDGVSGNTIYF.